This TCR beta chain was identified during a study of OX40 agonist ivuxolimab in advanced cancers. About the research overall: Each dose-escalation patient presented with hepatocellular carcinoma, melanoma, renal cell or head and neck cancer. Three patients showed partial responses: one hepatocellular carcinoma and two cutaneous melanoma cases. Study conclusions and caveats: Within 6 weeks, CD4+ and CD8+ blood T cells expanded clonally at 0.1 to 3.0 mg/kg. Normalized T-cell clonal expansion was also low in a subset of nonresponders.

The method was immunoSEQ multiplex PCR; TCRdb's version includes in-frame clones alone and lacks a portion of them. The sample lists roughly 26,000 clones; approximately 80% were seen once. From germline, CDR1 is KGHSH and CDR2 LQKENI. The CDR3 extends over 17 amino acids. The V gene lost 0 bases and the J gene lost 6 bases, with 18 bases spanning the gap. Turning to this clone: What it binds is not known.

The source of this sequence is an adult with an advanced solid tumor such as melanoma, head and neck, liver or kidney cancer. Sequencing was performed on CD4+ or CD8+ T cells sorted from blood, taken in a trial of the OX40 agonist ivuxolimab. The rearrangement links TRBV18 to TRBJ2-1, with D perhaps matching TRBD1 (5 bases). CDR3 residues: CASSPPSGYPLFNEQFF. CDR3 DNA sequence: TGTGCCAGCTCACCACCATCAGGGTACCCTCTTTTCAATGAGCAGTTCTTC.